This TCR beta chain was recorded in a study of T-cell memory formation after mild COVID-19. TCRdb independently ran MiXCR on the 5' RACE reads; one entry per CDR3 protein. The repertoire holds fewer than 90,000 distinct CDR3 sequences, with around 13% as singletons. Study results and limitations: Cross-reactive memory appears to have joined, as suggested by some responding clones showing up in pre-infection memory.

Worth noting for this clonotype: Its antigen remains unknown.

The CDR3 loop spans 13 amino acids. V was pared by 0 bases and J by 3 bases, with 6 bases between. CDR1 is LGHNA and CDR2 is YSLEER in the germline V gene. This chain links TRBV4-3 with TRBJ2-7; D not resolved. This clonotype originated in a man between 18 and 29 years old who had mild COVID-19 (a few samples of this study predate the infection). Cell type and time point are not known. Sequencing was performed on PBMCs or a T cell subset sorted from them (not recorded which). CDR3 DNA sequence: TGCGCCAGCAGCCAAGACTCCGGCTACGAGCAGTACGTC. Translation: CASSQDSGYEQYV.